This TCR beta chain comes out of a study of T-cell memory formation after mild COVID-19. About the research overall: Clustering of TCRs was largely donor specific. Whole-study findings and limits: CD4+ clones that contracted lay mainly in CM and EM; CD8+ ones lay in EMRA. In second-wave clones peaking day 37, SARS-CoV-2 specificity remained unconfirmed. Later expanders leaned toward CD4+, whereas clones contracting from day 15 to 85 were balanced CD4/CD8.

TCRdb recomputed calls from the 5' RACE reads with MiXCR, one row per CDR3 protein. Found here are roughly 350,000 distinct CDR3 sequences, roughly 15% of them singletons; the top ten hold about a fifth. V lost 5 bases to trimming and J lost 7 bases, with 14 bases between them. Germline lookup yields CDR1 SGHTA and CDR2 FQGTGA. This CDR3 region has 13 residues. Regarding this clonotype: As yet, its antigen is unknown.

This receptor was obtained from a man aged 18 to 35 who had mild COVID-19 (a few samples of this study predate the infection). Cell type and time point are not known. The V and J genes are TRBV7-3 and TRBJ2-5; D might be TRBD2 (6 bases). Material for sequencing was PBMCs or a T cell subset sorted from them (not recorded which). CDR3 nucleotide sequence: TGTGCCAGCAGCCCGAACCCCGGGGGGACCCAGTACTTC. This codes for CASSPNPGGTQYF.